The 20 T cell receptor beta chains given below trace back to one sample, sequenced in a study of shared clonotypes between healthy human individuals. Sequencing used immunoSEQ multiplex PCR; TCRdb keeps in-frame clones, though not all of them. The table includes fewer than 3 million clones, approximately 90% detected once. The sample taken for sequencing was naive CD4+ T cells from PBMCs. Regarding subset: CD45RA+ positively selected. The source of these receptors is a man younger than 35 in good health. Some clones in this sample may be carry-over from other donors' samples.

This clone was seen just once. DNA of the CDR3: TGTGCCAGCAGTGAACAGGGATCAATGCAGCAGTTCTTC. Its protein is CASSEQGSMQQFF. The chain carries TRBV6-1 and TRBJ2-1, with D tentatively TRBD1 (5 bases). In germline, CDR1 is MNHNS, CDR2 SASEGT. V lost 2 bases, J lost 11 bases, and 13 bases lay in between. This CDR3 comprises 13 residues.

The rearrangement uses TRBV5-1 and TRBJ2-5, with D unresolved. Germline loops: CDR1 SGHRS, CDR2 YFSETQ. The CDR3 is 14 amino acids. V gave up 2 bases and J gave up 5 bases, with 13 bases separating them. The CDR3 sequence: CASSFAVRSETQYF. CDR3 DNA sequence: TGCGCCAGCAGCTTTGCCGTTAGGTCTGAGACCCAGTACTTC. The entire variable domain, with the rest obtained from reference TRBV5-1 and TRBJ2-5, is as follows: KAGVTQTPRYLIKTRGQQVTLSCSPISGHRSVSWYQQTPGQGLQFLFEYFSETQRNKGNFPGRFSGRQFSNSRSEMNVSTLELGDSALYLCASSFAVRSETQYFGPGTRLLVL.

Worth noting for this clone: The same CDR3 can be traced to other DNA sequences in this sample. This chain links TRBV29-1 with TRBJ2-5, with a tentative D call TRBD2 (5 bases). CDR1 and CDR2 from the germline V gene are SQVTM and ANQGSEA. CDR3 length: 14 residues. Trimming cost V 1 base and J 1 base, with 10 bases left between them. The CDR3 loop is CSVEGAGGQETQYF. CDR3 nucleotide sequence: TGCAGCGTTGAAGGGGCGGGCGGCCAAGAGACCCAGTACTTC.

In its sample, this clone was seen a few times. This may be a read error: a much more frequent sequence differs by one nucleotide. This sample also contains other DNA sequences that code for the same CDR3. The rearrangement uses TRBV6-1 and TRBJ1-1, with D hard to call. Trimming removed 5 bases at V and 0 bases at J, with 1 base between. This CDR3 contains 11 residues. Per the germline V gene, CDR1 is MNHNS and CDR2 is SASEGT. Here the CDR3 reads CASSMNTEAFF. Here the CDR3 DNA reads TGTGCCAGCAGTATGAACACTGAAGCTTTCTTT.

The chain combines TRBV7-9 with TRBJ2-1; possibly TRBD2 for D (5 bases). The CDR3 is made up of 17 amino acids. In germline, CDR1 is SEHNR, CDR2 FQNEAQ (reference sequence). Trimming stripped 1 base from V and 7 bases from J, with 20 bases between. The CDR3 reads CASSLGVTGGPKNEQFF. The CDR3, as DNA: TGTGCCAGCAGCTTAGGAGTAACGGGCGGGCCCAAAAATGAGCAGTTCTTC.

CDR3 bases: TGTGCCAGCAGCTTAGAGGGCGGATTTAAAAACATTCAGTACTTC. It translates to CASSLEGGFKNIQYF. V gene TRBV7-9 combines with J gene TRBJ2-4; D call uncertain. Germline loops: CDR1 SEHNR, CDR2 FQNEAQ (reference sequence). With 1 base removed from V and 4 bases from J, the gap between germline ends came to 11 bases. CDR3 length: 15 residues.

The rearrangement links TRBV18 to TRBJ2-7; D unclear. CDR1 is KGHSH, CDR2 LQKENI, per germline. Trimming left V 0 bases short and J 3 bases short, with 15 bases between. CDR3 length equals 16 residues. The CDR3 nucleotides read TGTGCCAGCTCACCACCGTCTCCCCGCGATGGCTACGAGCAGTACTTC. As protein: CASSPPSPRDGYEQYF.

The rearrangement uses TRBV28 and TRBJ1-3, with D unresolved. Germline V gives CDR1 MDHEN, CDR2 SYDVKM. The CDR3 runs 13 residues. Deletions cut 2 bases from V and 4 bases from J, with 6 bases between. As DNA, the CDR3 is TGTGCCAGCAGTTTAGCGGGGGGAAACACCATATATTTT. Its translation is CASSLAGGNTIYF.

The V and J genes are TRBV6-5 and TRBJ1-1; TRBD1 matches 7 bases. CDR1 is MNHEY and CDR2 is SVGAGI in the germline V gene. V was pared by 4 bases and J by 5 bases, with 10 bases of the junction left unmatched. The CDR3 length is 15 residues. This CDR3 reads CASSSRQGVGTEAFF. The CDR3 DNA reads TGTGCCAGCAGTTCGCGCCAGGGGGTCGGAACTGAAGCTTTCTTT.

Worth noting for this clone: Different DNA sequences within this sample yield the same CDR3. The chain's CDR3 is CASSQGWEREGRYEQYF. The CDR3 DNA is TGCGCCAGCAGCCAAGGGTGGGAGCGGGAGGGCCGGTACGAGCAGTACTTC. V gene TRBV4-1 combines with J gene TRBJ2-7, with TRBD2 identical over 10 bases. V was pared by 1 base and J by 4 bases, with 10 bases of the junction left unmatched. Per germline, CDR1 MGHRA and CDR2 YSYEKL. CDR3 size: 17 residues.

The J gene is TRBJ1-5, the V gene TRBV28, with D uncertain. Germline V gives CDR1 MDHEN, CDR2 SYDVKM. V was pared by 6 bases and J by 0 bases, with 9 bases between. This CDR3 spans 14 amino acids. CDR3 amino acids: CASSRADSNQPQHF. The CDR3 region has the DNA TGTGCCAGCAGCCGTGCTGATAGCAATCAGCCCCAGCATTTT.

About this clone: This same CDR3 is encoded by further DNA sequences in the sample. The rearrangement joins TRBV20-1 to TRBJ1-1; D ambiguous. The V gene's germline CDR1 is DFQATT and CDR2 SNEGSKA (reference sequence). V was shortened by 7 bases and J by 5 bases, with 2 bases between the two germline ends. CDR3 size: 8 residues. DNA for the CDR3: TGCAGTGTAACTGAAGCTTTCTTT. This codes for CSVTEAFF.

The gene calls are TRBV30 and TRBJ2-5; D uncertain. V lost 7 bases and J 4 bases, leaving 25 bases between the germline ends. CDR3 length: 16 residues. From germline, CDR1 is GTSNPN and CDR2 SVGIG (reference sequence). In nucleotides, the CDR3 is TGTGCCTACACCACCCCTCAGATCCGGCGTCTAGAGACCCAGTACTTC. It specifies CAYTTPQIRRLETQYF. The entire variable domain, with the rest obtained from reference TRBV30 and TRBJ2-5, is as follows: SQTIHQWPATLVQPVGSPLSLECTVEGTSNPNLYWYRQAAGRGLQLLFYSVGIGQISSEVPQNLSASRPQDRQFILSSKKLLLSDSGFYLCAYTTPQIRRLETQYFGPGTRLLVL.

The chain joins TRBV7-8 to TRBJ2-5, with no clear D. The CDR3 contains 14 residues. V was shortened by 1 base and J by 4 bases, with 10 bases between the two germline ends. Germline V gene sequence: CDR1 SGHVS, CDR2 FQNEAQ. CDR3: CASSLVVLGETQYF. The DNA of the CDR3 is TGTGCCAGCAGCTTAGTAGTGCTCGGAGAGACCCAGTACTTC.

The chain is built from TRBV7-8 and TRBJ2-1; 13 nucleotides line up with TRBD2. This CDR3 has 18 residues. Germline CDR1 SGHVS, CDR2 FQNEAQ. The V gene end was trimmed by 5 bases and the J gene end by 8 bases; junction bases not matched to a gene: 15. The CDR3 DNA is TGTGCCAGCAGCGGGGGGCCTGGACTAGCGGGAGTACTCGATGAGCAGTTCTTC. It specifies CASSGGPGLAGVLDEQFF.

V is TRBV7-9 and J is TRBJ2-6, with unresolved D. The CDR3 has 18 amino acids. Germline CDR1 and CDR2: SEHNR and FQNEAQ (reference sequence). The V gene lost 3 bases and the J gene lost 0 bases, with 15 bases spanning the gap. CDR3 in DNA: TGTGCCAGCAGCTTGCGTGTTAGGTCAAACTCTGGGGCCAACGTCCTGACTTTC. Encoded protein: CASSLRVRSNSGANVLTF.

The V and J genes are TRBV5-4 and TRBJ1-2; D is possibly TRBD1 (5 bases). Germline-derived CDR1 and CDR2 are SGHNT and YYREEE (reference sequence). Trimming took 1 base from V and 5 from J, leaving 21 bases between them. This CDR3 region has 17 residues. In nucleotides, the CDR3 is TGTGCCAGCAGCTTGACGGGACGGACCCCTGGAGGGTATGGCTACACCTTC. Translated: CASSLTGRTPGGYGYTF.

The chain links TRBV7-2 to TRBJ2-3, with 8 bases lining up with TRBD1. The V segment lost 1 base and the J segment 8 bases; nucleotides outside the gene matches: 5. CDR1 SGHTA and CDR2 FQGNSA come from the germline V gene. This CDR3 has 14 amino acids. CDR3 nucleotide sequence: TGTGCCAGCAGCTTAGACAGGACAGGGATTACGCAGTATTTT. This gives the protein CASSLDRTGITQYF.

The V gene is TRBV4-2, the J gene TRBJ2-2; no clear D gene. The CDR3 contains 15 residues. Trimming left V 0 bases short and J 6 bases short, with 11 bases between. The germline V gene encodes CDR1 LGHNA and CDR2 YNFKEQ. CDR3 in DNA: TGTGCCAGCAGCCAAGAGGGATCTGGGGCCGGGGAGCTGTTTTTT. This encodes CASSQEGSGAGELFF.

The rearrangement joins TRBV5-1 to TRBJ2-6; TRBD1 might be the D (5 bases). The V end lost 4 bases, the J end lost 4 bases, and 15 bases lay between the germline ends. Germline-derived CDR1 and CDR2 are SGHRS and YFSETQ. CDR3 length: 16 amino acids. The CDR3, as DNA: TGCGCCAGCAGCCCAGGGTCCGCCTCCGGGGCCAACGTCCTGACTTTC. It codes for CASSPGSASGANVLTF. Based on the CDR3 plus reference TRBV5-1 and TRBJ2-6, the full variable domain is KAGVTQTPRYLIKTRGQQVTLSCSPISGHRSVSWYQQTPGQGLQFLFEYFSETQRNKGNFPGRFSGRQFSNSRSEMNVSTLELGDSALYLCASSPGSASGANVLTFGAGSRLTVL.